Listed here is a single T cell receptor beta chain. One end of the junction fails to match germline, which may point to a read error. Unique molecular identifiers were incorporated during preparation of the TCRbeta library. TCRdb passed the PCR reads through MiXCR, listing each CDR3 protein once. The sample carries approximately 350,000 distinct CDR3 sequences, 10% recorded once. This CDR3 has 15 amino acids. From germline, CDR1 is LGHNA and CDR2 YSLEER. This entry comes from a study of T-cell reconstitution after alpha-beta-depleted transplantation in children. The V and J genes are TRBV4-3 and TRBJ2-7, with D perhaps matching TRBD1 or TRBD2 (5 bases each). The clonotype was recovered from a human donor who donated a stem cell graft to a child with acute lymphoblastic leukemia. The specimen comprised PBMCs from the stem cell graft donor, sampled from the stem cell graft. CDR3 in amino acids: CASSPLLDTLGEPYF. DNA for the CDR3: TGCGCCAGCAGCCCACTCTTGGACACCCTCGGGGAGCCGTACTTC.